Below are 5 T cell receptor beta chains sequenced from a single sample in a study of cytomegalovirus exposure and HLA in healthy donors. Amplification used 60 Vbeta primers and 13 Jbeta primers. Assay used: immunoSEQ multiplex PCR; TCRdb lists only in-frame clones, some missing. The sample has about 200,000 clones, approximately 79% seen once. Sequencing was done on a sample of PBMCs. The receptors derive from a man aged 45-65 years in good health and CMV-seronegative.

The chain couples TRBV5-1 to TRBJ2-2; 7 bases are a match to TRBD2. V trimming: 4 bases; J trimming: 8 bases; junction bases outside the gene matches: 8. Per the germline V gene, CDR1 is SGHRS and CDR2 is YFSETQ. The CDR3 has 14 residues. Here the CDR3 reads CASSTIAGTGELFF. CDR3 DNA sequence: TGCGCCAGCAGCACGATAGCGGGCACGGGGGAGCTGTTTTTT.

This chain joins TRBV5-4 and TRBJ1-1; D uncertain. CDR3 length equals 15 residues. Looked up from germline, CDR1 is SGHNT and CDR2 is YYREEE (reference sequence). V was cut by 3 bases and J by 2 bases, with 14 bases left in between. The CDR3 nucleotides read TGTGCCAGCAGCTCCAACCCCATGGGCAACACTGAAGCTTTCTTT. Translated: CASSSNPMGNTEAFF.

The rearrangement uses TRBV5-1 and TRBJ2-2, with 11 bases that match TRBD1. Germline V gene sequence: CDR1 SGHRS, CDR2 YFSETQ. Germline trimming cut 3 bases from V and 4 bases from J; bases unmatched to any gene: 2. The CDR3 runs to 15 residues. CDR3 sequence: CASSSGQGATGELFF. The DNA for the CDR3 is TGCGCCAGCAGCTCAGGACAGGGGGCCACCGGGGAGCTGTTTTTT.

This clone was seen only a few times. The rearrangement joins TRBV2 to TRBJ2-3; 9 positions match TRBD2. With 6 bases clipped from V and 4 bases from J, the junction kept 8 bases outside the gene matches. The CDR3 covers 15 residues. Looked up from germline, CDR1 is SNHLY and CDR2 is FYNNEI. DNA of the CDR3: TGTGCCAGCAGATCCAGCGGGAGGAGGTCAGATACGCAGTATTTT. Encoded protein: CASRSSGRRSDTQYF.

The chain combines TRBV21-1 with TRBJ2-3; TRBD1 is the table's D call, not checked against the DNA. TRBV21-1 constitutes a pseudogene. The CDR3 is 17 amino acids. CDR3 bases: TGTGCCAGCAGCGCGAGCCCTAGGACAGCTTCCACAGATACGCAGTATTTT. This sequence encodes CASSASPRTASTDTQYF.